Reported below is one T cell receptor beta chain. Deletions cut 3 bases from V and 2 bases from J, with 20 bases between. The CDR3 totals 17 residues. CDR1 is ENHRY, CDR2 SYGVKD, per germline. This entry comes from a study of cytomegalovirus exposure and HLA in healthy donors. For the study at large: The same platform as the approximately 700 first-cohort repertoires was used for the 130 or so validation repertoires, a later analysis reported.

Some clones are missing from TCRdb's copy, which holds only in-frame ones; the method was immunoSEQ multiplex PCR. The repertoire holds 200,000 to 250,000 clones, with roughly 84% as singletons. The clonotype was recovered from a woman under 40 in good health and CMV-seropositive. The rearrangement joins TRBV10-3 to TRBJ2-7; perhaps TRBD1 as D (6 bases). Sequencing was performed on PBMCs. This CDR3 is CAISDGARGGSTYEQYF. CDR3 bases: TGTGCCATCAGTGACGGAGCCCGAGGGGGATCAACCTACGAGCAGTACTTC.